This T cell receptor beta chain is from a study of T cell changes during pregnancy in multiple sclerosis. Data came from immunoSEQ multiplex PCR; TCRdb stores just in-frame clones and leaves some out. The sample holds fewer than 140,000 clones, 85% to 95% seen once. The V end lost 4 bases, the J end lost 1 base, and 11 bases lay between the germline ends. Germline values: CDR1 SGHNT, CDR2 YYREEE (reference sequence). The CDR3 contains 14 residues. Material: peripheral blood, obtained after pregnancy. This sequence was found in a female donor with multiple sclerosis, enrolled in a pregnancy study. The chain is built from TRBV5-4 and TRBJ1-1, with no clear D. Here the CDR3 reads CASSQNIPNTEAFF. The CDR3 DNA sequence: TGTGCCAGCAGCCAGAACATCCCGAACACTGAAGCTTTCTTT.